This T cell receptor beta chain was identified in a study of shared clonotypes between healthy human individuals. This clone was counted ten times or more. The assay was immunoSEQ multiplex PCR, and TCRdb's table has in-frame clones only and misses some. The top ten hold 0.4% to 0.55% of the sample, which has 1,100,000 or so clones, around 78% seen once. CDR3 length: 13 amino acids. V dropped 4 bases and J dropped 6 bases, with 10 bases sitting between them. Per the germline V gene, CDR1 is SGHTA and CDR2 is FQGNSA. This chain uses TRBV7-2 with TRBJ2-1; D tentatively reads TRBD1 or TRBD2 (5 bases each). Sequenced material: memory CD4+ T cells from PBMCs. Subset of the sample: CD45RA-negative fraction. The TCR comes from a man between 18 and 35 years old in good health. Some clones in this sample may be carry-over from other donors' samples. CDR3 nucleotide sequence: TGTGCCAGCAGCTGGGGACCTCCCAATGAGCAGTTCTTC. It specifies CASSWGPPNEQFF.